This T cell receptor beta chain was sequenced for a study of blood T cell repertoires in COVID-19. Study-level information: Specimens from acute and convalescent COVID-19 originated in the United States, Italy and Spain. Sources were T cells, B-cell-depleted T cells, or PBMCs; the material itself was cDNA or gDNA.

Germline lookup yields CDR1 WNHNN and CDR2 SYGVQD (reference sequence). With V trimmed by 2 bases and J by 4 bases, 1 base remained unmatched. The CDR3 runs to 13 residues. In the study's own analysis: Amplification of reference gene primers was used by the study to estimate nucleated cell counts. Generated by immunoSEQ multiplex PCR, the TCRdb table keeps only in-frame clones and is missing some. From that table come the V and J calls and clone size; the DNA was used to work out D and trimming. This table has about 140,000 clones, roughly 84% appearing once. This clone was seen more than once but under ten times.

The sequenced sample consisted of peripheral blood. The chain uses TRBV10-1 and TRBJ1-2; 7 bases are a match to TRBD1. The receptor comes from a human donor in a cohort sampled during active COVID-19. CDR3 coding DNA: TGCGCCAGCAGTGAGCCAGGGGGCTATGGCTACACCTTC. Amino acids: CASSEPGGYGYTF.